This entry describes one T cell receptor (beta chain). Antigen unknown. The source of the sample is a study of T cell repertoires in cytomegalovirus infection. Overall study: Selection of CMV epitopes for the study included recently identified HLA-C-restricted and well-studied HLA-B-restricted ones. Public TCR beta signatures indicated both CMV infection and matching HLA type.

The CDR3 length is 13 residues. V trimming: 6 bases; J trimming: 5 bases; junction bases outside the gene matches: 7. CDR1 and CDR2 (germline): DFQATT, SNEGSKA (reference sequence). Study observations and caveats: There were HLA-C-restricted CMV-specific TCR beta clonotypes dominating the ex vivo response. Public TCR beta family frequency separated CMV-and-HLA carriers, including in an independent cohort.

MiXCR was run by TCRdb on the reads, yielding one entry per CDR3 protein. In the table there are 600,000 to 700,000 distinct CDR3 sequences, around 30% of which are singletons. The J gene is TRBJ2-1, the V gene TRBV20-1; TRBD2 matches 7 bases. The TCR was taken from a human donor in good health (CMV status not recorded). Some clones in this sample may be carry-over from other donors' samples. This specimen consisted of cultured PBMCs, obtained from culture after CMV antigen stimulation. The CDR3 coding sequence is TGCAGTGCCTACGGGACTAACGACAATGAGCAGTTCTTC. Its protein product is CSAYGTNDNEQFF.